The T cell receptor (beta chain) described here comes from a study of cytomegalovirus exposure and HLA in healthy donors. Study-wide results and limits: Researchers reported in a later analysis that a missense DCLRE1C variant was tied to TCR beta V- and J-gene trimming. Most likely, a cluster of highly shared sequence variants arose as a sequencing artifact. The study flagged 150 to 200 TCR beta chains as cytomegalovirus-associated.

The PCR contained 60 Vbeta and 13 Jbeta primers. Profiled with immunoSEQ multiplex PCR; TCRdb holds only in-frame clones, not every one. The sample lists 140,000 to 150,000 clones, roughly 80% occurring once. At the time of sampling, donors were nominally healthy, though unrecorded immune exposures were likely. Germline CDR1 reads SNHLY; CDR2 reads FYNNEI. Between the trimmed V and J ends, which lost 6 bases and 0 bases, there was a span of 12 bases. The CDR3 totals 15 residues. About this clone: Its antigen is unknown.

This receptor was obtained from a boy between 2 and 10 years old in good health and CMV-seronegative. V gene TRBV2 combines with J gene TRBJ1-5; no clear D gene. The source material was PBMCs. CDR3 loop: CASRLVRVSNQPQHF. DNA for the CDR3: TGTGCCAGCAGGCTGGTACGGGTTAGCAATCAGCCCCAGCATTTT.